The rows below give T cell receptor beta chains drawn from one sample of a study of spatial heterogeneity in lung cancer. TCRdb called the 5' RACE reads again in MiXCR, with one record for every CDR3 protein. The repertoire holds some 100,000 distinct CDR3 sequences, with approximately 12% as singletons. The starting material was PBMCs, obtained at surgery. The receptors originated from a male donor with early-stage non-small cell lung cancer. Both conserved end residues are part of each CDR3. D genes are given only for firm matches. Some rows mark clone size as missing; the rest say once, few, many or name a class of expanded clone.

clone_size j_call v_call d_call cdr3_nt cdr3_aa
few TRBJ1-6 TRBV14 . TGTGCCAGCAGCCTCGGGGGGAGCTCCTATAATTCACCCCTCCACTTT CASSLGGSSYNSPLHF
. TRBJ2-1 TRBV7-9 . TGTGCCAGCAGCCCATCGAGGCGTCAGCAGTTCTTC CASSPSRRQQFF
few TRBJ1-6 TRBV5-1 . TGCGCCAGCAGCTTGGCCCTCTCGACGGGAGATAATTCACCCCTCCACTTT CASSLALSTGDNSPLHF
. TRBJ1-5 TRBV6-2/TRBV6-3 . TGTGCCAGCAGTCCCGCCGGGAGACAATATCAGCCCCAGCATTTT CASSPAGRQYQPQHF
many TRBJ2-3 TRBV20-1 . TGCATACAGGAAAGGGTCTCAGATACGCAGTATTTT CIQERVSDTQYF
. TRBJ2-7 TRBV4-3 . TGCGCCAGCAGCCCGTCTTGGCGGGGCTACGAGCAGTACTTC CASSPSWRGYEQYF
few TRBJ1-5 TRBV6-5 . TGTGCCAGCAAGGGACCACGGGGTCAGCCCCAGCATTTT CASKGPRGQPQHF
. TRBJ1-2 TRBV6-5 TRBD1 TGTGCCAGCAGGGAAAGGGGACAGGGAGGCTATGGCTACACCTTC CASRERGQGGYGYTF
. TRBJ2-7 TRBV20-1 . TGCAGTGCTCCTGGGACTGCCACCTACGAGCAGTACTTC CSAPGTATYEQYF
. TRBJ2-5 TRBV6-5 . TGTGCCAGCAGTTACTCGAGGAGGGGGGAGACCCAGTACTTC CASSYSRRGETQYF
few TRBJ2-7 TRBV20-1 . TGCAGTGCTAGACACGGGGGCCCCGGGAGGTCCTACGAGCAGTACTTC CSARHGGPGRSYEQYF
many TRBJ1-1 TRBV28 . TGTGCCAGCCTTGAGGGATTGAACACTGAAGCTTTCTTT CASLEGLNTEAFF
few TRBJ2-7 TRBV6-2/TRBV6-3 . TGTGCCAGCAGTTACCGGGACTTCTACGAGCAGTACTTC CASSYRDFYEQYF
few TRBJ2-1 TRBV5-1 TRBD1 TGCGCCAGCACTGCTGGGACAGGGGGTTACAATGAGCAGTTCTTC CASTAGTGGYNEQFF
few TRBJ2-5 TRBV9 TRBD2 TGTGCCAGCAGCGTAGCATTAGCGGGGGGCTGGGAGACCCAGTACTTC CASSVALAGGWETQYF
few TRBJ1-2 TRBV29-1 . TGCAGCGCCCGGACAGCTAACTATGGCTACACCTTC CSARTANYGYTF
. TRBJ2-3 TRBV11-2 . TGTGCCAGCAGCCCAGCACACCTCACAGATACGCAGTATTTT CASSPAHLTDTQYF
. TRBJ2-1 TRBV9 TRBD2 TGTGCCAGCAGCGTGGCTAGCGGAACGATAAATGAGCAGTTCTTC CASSVASGTINEQFF
few TRBJ2-2 TRBV12-3/TRBV12-4 . TGTGCCAGCAGTTTCCCAGGACCGAACACCGGGGAGCTGTTTTTT CASSFPGPNTGELFF
. TRBJ2-1 TRBV29-1 TRBD2 TGCAGCGTTGAACGACTAGCGGGGACTAAGTTCTTC CSVERLAGTKFF
many TRBJ2-7 TRBV4-1 TRBD1 TGCGCCAGCAGCCAGGTTACCGGGACAGGGTTCGGCGAGCAGTACTTC CASSQVTGTGFGEQYF
few TRBJ2-2 TRBV5-1 TRBD2 TGCGCCAGCAGCTCCCCGGGGGGGACGGGGGAGCTGTTTTTT CASSSPGGTGELFF
few TRBJ2-2 TRBV5-1 . TGCGCCAGCAGCTTGTCGGTGGTAGCGAGGGAAGGGTCCGGGGAGCTGTTTTTT CASSLSVVAREGSGELFF
. TRBJ2-1 TRBV14 . TGTGCCAGCAGCCAAGGGCTGGCGAGCTCCTACAATGAGCAGTTCTTC CASSQGLASSYNEQFF
many TRBJ2-2 TRBV5-1 . TGCGCCAGCAGCTTGGAAGGCCAAAACACCGGGGAGCTGTTTTTT CASSLEGQNTGELFF
. TRBJ2-1 TRBV7-9 . TGTGCCAGCAGCTTAAGAGGGAGCTCCTACAATGAGCAGTTCTTC CASSLRGSSYNEQFF
few TRBJ2-1 TRBV7-2 TRBD1 TGTGCCAGCAGCACCGGACAGGGGCCGGCGCAGTTCTTC CASSTGQGPAQFF
few TRBJ1-4 TRBV2 TRBD1 TGTGCCAGCAGTGAACAGGGGGCGGTGGAAAAACTGTTTTTT CASSEQGAVEKLFF
many TRBJ2-1 TRBV7-3 . TGTGCCAGCAGCTTAGAAAGGGAAACTGAGCAGTTCTTC CASSLERETEQFF
few TRBJ2-6 TRBV7-9 . TGTGCCAGCAGCTTTTCCAGTACCCCTGGGGCCAACGTCCTGACTTTC CASSFSSTPGANVLTF
. TRBJ2-1 TRBV10-3 TRBD2 TGTGCCATCAGTTTTTCCCGCCCAGGAGCGGGGGATGAGCAGTTCTTC CAISFSRPGAGDEQFF
. TRBJ2-1 TRBV11-2 . TGTGCCAGCAGCTCCCCCGGGACCGGGTTCTTGGAGCAGTTCTTC CASSSPGTGFLEQFF
. TRBJ2-7 TRBV5-6 TRBD2 TGTGCCAGCAGCTTGACTAGCGGGAGATCCGAGCAGTACTTC CASSLTSGRSEQYF
. TRBJ2-3 TRBV7-2 . TGTGCCAGCAGCCCCGAGTGGATAAGCACAGATACGCAGTATTTT CASSPEWISTDTQYF
many TRBJ2-2 TRBV6-2/TRBV6-3 . TGTGCCAGCAGTCGCGATATCCAGATTCCCGGGGAGCTGTTTTTT CASSRDIQIPGELFF
few TRBJ2-7 TRBV6-2/TRBV6-3 . TGTGCCAGCAGTTACCGGTCCGGGAGCGAGCAGTACTTC CASSYRSGSEQYF
. TRBJ2-3 TRBV10-3 . TGTGCCATCAGTGATGGGGGCAGGGGCCTTCACGATACGCAGTATTTT CAISDGGRGLHDTQYF
. TRBJ1-2 TRBV6-5 . TGTGCCAGCAGTCCTACAGGGAGGGAAGGCTATGGCTACACCTTC CASSPTGREGYGYTF
few TRBJ2-3 TRBV6-5 . TGTGCCAGCAGTTACGACACCACAGATACGCAGTATTTT CASSYDTTDTQYF
few TRBJ2-7 TRBV28 . TGTGCCAGCAGTCTTCTTCTGAGGGAGCAGTACTTC CASSLLLREQYF
many TRBJ2-1 TRBV7-9 . TGTGCCAGCAGCTTGGGGGGACAGCATCTTAACTACTACAATGAGCAGTTCTTC CASSLGGQHLNYYNEQFF
many TRBJ1-1 TRBV6-2/TRBV6-3 TRBD1 TGTGCCAGCAGCCGACGTTTAGAGACAGGGACCATGAACACTGAAGCTTTCTTT CASSRRLETGTMNTEAFF
. TRBJ1-2 TRBV25-1 . TGTGCCAGCAGTGAACTTGACAGAGGTGGCTACACCTTC CASSELDRGGYTF
many TRBJ2-7 TRBV28 . TGTGCCAGCAGTCCCCCGGGCGGGAAGATTGACGAGCAGTACTTC CASSPPGGKIDEQYF
. TRBJ2-7 TRBV20-1 . TGCAGTGCTAGAGTTGGGGCTACCGCCTACGAGCAGTACTTC CSARVGATAYEQYF
few TRBJ2-2 TRBV5-5 . TGTGCCAGCAGCTTGTTAGATACCGGGGAGCTGTTTTTT CASSLLDTGELFF
few TRBJ2-5 TRBV6-2/TRBV6-3 . TGTGCCAGCAGCAACCAACTAGCTCGGGATACCTTCGCCCAGTACTTC CASSNQLARDTFAQYF
. TRBJ1-3 TRBV20-1 . TGCAGTGCTAGTTCCCAGGCGGACACCATATATTTT CSASSQADTIYF
many TRBJ1-1 TRBV7-3 TRBD1 TGTGCCAGCAGCTTAACAGGGGGCAACACTGAAGCTTTCTTT CASSLTGGNTEAFF
few TRBJ2-7 TRBV29-1 TRBD2 TGCAGCGTTGGGACTAGCGGGAGAACCGAGCAGTACTTC CSVGTSGRTEQYF
. TRBJ2-3 TRBV28 TRBD2 TGTGCCAGCAGTCTTGCACTAGCGGGGGCGGGGGATACGCAGTATTTT CASSLALAGAGDTQYF
few TRBJ2-1 TRBV5-5 . TGTGCCAGCAGCTTGGCCTTGGCGAACTCCTACAATGAGCAGTTCTTC CASSLALANSYNEQFF
many TRBJ1-1 TRBV20-1 . TGCAGTGCTACCCAAGTGGGCCTTGAAGCTTTCTTT CSATQVGLEAFF
many TRBJ1-2 TRBV28 TRBD1 TGTGCCAGCAGACGGGACAGGGGGCGCGCATCGTATGGCTACACCTTC CASRRDRGRASYGYTF
. TRBJ2-3 TRBV20-1 . TGCAGTGCGGATGTTGGACCGGGGACGCAGTATTTT CSADVGPGTQYF
few TRBJ2-1 TRBV7-9 . TGTGCCAGCAGCTTACAGTGGGCCTTGGGCAATGAGCAGTTCTTC CASSLQWALGNEQFF